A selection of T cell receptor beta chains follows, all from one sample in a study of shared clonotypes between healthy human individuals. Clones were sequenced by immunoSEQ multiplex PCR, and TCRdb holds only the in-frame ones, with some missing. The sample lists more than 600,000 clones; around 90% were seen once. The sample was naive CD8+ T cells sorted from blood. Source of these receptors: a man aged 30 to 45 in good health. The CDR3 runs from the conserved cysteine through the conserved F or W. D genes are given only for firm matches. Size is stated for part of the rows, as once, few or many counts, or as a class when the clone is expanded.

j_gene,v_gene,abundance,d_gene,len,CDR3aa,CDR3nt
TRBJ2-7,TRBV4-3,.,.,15,CASSQEVAGTYEQYF,TGCGCCAGCAGCCAAGAGGTGGCGGGAACCTACGAGCAGTACTTC
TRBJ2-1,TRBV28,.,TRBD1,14,CASPEGQGHNEQFF,TGTGCCAGCCCCGAGGGACAGGGCCACAATGAGCAGTTCTTC
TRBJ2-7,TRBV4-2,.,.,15,CASSQVALQTYEQYF,TGTGCCAGCAGCCAAGTGGCGCTCCAGACCTACGAGCAGTACTTC
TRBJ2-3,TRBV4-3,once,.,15,CASSQRGLGTDTQYF,TGCGCCAGCAGCCAGCGAGGACTCGGGACAGATACGCAGTATTTT
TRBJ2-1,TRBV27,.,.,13,CASSFFYPNEQFF,TGTGCCAGCAGTTTCTTTTACCCCAATGAGCAGTTCTTC
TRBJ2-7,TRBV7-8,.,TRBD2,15,CASSLEASGRYEQYF,TGTGCCAGCAGCTTAGAGGCTAGCGGGAGATACGAGCAGTACTTC
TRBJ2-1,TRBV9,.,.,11,CASSMRNEQFF,TGTGCCAGCAGCATGCGGAATGAGCAGTTCTTC
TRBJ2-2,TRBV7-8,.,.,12,CASRPDRRELFF,TGTGCCAGCAGACCCGACAGGCGGGAGCTGTTTTTT
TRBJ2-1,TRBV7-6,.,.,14,CASSLSGSYNEQFF,TGTGCCAGCAGCTTGAGCGGGTCCTACAATGAGCAGTTCTTC
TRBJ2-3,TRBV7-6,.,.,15,CASSPRIGSTDTQYF,TGTGCCAGCAGCCCTAGAATCGGGAGCACAGATACGCAGTATTTT
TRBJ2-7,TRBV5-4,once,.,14,CASSLSGREYEQYF,TGTGCCAGCAGCTTGTCCGGGAGAGAATACGAGCAGTACTTC
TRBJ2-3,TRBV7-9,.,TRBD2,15,CASSSELAGVNTQYF,TGTGCCAGCAGCTCAGAGCTAGCGGGAGTCAACACGCAGTATTTT
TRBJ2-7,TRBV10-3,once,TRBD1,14,CAISERTGPYEQYF,TGTGCCATCAGTGAACGGACAGGGCCCTACGAGCAGTACTTC
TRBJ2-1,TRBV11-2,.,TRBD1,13,CASETGGNNEQFF,TGTGCCAGCGAGACAGGGGGAAACAATGAGCAGTTCTTC
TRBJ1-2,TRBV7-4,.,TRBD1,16,CASSLVQDRGDYGYTF,TGTGCCAGCAGCTTAGTGCAGGACAGGGGGGACTATGGCTACACCTTC
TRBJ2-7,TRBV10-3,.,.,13,CATGGGAGYEQYF,TGTGCCACCGGAGGGGGAGCGGGGTACGAGCAGTACTTC
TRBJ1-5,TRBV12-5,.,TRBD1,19,CASGHRTGGRSYSNQPQHF,TGTGCTAGTGGCCATAGGACAGGGGGCAGGTCTTACAGCAATCAGCCCCAGCATTTT
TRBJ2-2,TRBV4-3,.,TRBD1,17,CASSQDWDRGSAGELFF,TGCGCCAGCAGCCAAGACTGGGACAGGGGTTCGGCCGGGGAGCTGTTTTTT
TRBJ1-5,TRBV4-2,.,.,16,CASSQEGTLGNQPQHF,TGTGCCAGCAGCCAAGAAGGAACCCTAGGCAATCAGCCCCAGCATTTT
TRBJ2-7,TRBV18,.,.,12,CASSPGSTEQYF,TGTGCCAGCTCACCAGGGTCGACGGAGCAGTACTTC
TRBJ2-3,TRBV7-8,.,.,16,CASSLGQATLTDTQYF,TGTGCCAGCAGCTTAGGCCAGGCTACGCTCACAGATACGCAGTATTTT
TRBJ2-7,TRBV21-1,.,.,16,CASSTGLAGESYEQYF,TGTGCCAGCAGCACCGGACTAGCGGGAGAGTCCTACGAGCAGTACTTC
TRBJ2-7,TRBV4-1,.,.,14,CASSQEPQAYEQYF,TGCGCCAGCAGCCAAGAACCCCAGGCCTACGAGCAGTACTTC
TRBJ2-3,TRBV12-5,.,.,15,CASGLAQGNADTQYF,TGTGCTAGTGGTTTGGCACAGGGTAACGCAGATACGCAGTATTTT
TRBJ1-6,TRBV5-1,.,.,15,CASSLEPRHDPPLHF,TGCGCCAGCAGCTTGGAGCCAAGGCATGATCCACCCCTCCACTTT
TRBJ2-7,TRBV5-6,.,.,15,CASSLDREWLYEQYF,TGTGCCAGCAGCTTGGACAGGGAATGGCTCTACGAGCAGTACTTC
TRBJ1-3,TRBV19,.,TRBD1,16,CASGVPGQGSGNTIYF,TGTGCCAGTGGAGTACCGGGACAGGGCTCTGGAAACACCATATATTTT
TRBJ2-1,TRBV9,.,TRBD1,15,CASSARTGGNNEQFF,TGTGCCAGCAGCGCCAGGACAGGGGGGAACAATGAGCAGTTCTTC
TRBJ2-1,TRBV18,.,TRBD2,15,CASSRTSGRSDEQFF,TGTGCCAGCTCACGGACTAGCGGGAGAAGCGATGAGCAGTTCTTC
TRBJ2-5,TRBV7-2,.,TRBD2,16,CASSFYLAGVQETQYF,TGTGCCAGCAGCTTTTACCTAGCGGGGGTCCAAGAGACCCAGTACTTC
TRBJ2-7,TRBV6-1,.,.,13,CASNPRDSYEQYF,TGTGCCAGCAACCCGCGGGACAGTTACGAGCAGTACTTC
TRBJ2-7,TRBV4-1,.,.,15,CASSHLSGEPYEQYF,TGCGCCAGCAGCCACCTTTCGGGAGAACCCTACGAGCAGTACTTC
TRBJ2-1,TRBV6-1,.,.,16,CASSEGPGLTYNEQFF,TGTGCCAGCAGTGAAGGCCCGGGACTCACCTACAATGAGCAGTTCTTC
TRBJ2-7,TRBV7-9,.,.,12,CATTSLTYEQYF,TGTGCCACCACGAGTCTAACCTACGAGCAGTACTTC
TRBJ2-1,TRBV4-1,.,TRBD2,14,CASSQVLAGNEQFF,TGCGCCAGCAGCCAAGTATTAGCGGGCAATGAGCAGTTCTTC
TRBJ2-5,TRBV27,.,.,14,CASSPSGLRETQYF,TGTGCCAGCAGCCCGTCAGGGCTTCGAGAGACCCAGTACTTC
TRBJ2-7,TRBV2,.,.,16,CASTSDPITPVYEQYF,TGTGCCAGCACTAGTGACCCTATCACCCCCGTCTACGAGCAGTACTTC
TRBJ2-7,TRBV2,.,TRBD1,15,CASSEYGTGPYEQYF,TGTGCCAGCAGTGAATATGGGACAGGGCCTTACGAGCAGTACTTC
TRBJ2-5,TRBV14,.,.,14,CASSHWGPQETQYF,TGTGCCAGCAGCCACTGGGGACCGCAAGAGACCCAGTACTTC
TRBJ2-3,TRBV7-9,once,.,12,CASSFGTDTQYF,TGTGCCAGCAGCTTTGGCACAGATACGCAGTATTTT
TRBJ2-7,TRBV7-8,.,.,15,CASSLAGGGSYEQYF,TGTGCCAGCAGCTTAGCGGGGGGTGGGTCCTACGAGCAGTACTTC
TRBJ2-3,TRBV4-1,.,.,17,CASSQDPAGSSTDTQYF,TGCGCCAGCAGCCAAGACCCAGCGGGCTCTAGCACAGATACGCAGTATTTT
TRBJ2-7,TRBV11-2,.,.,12,CASSTTGQEQYF,TGTGCCAGCAGCACGACGGGGCAGGAGCAGTACTTC
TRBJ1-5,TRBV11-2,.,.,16,CASSFNMGGSNQPQHF,TGTGCCAGCAGCTTCAACATGGGGGGCAGCAATCAGCCCCAGCATTTT
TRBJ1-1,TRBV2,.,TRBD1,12,CASSGDSPEAFF,TGTGCCAGCAGTGGGGACAGTCCTGAAGCTTTCTTT
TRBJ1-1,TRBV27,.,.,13,CASSFTGYTEAFF,TGTGCCAGCAGTTTTACGGGATACACTGAAGCTTTCTTT
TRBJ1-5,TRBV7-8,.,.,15,CASSTSGEGNQPQHF,TGTGCCAGCAGTACCTCGGGGGAGGGCAATCAGCCCCAGCATTTT
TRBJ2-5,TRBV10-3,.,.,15,CAISEWVAERETQYF,TGTGCCATCAGTGAGTGGGTAGCGGAAAGAGAGACCCAGTACTTC
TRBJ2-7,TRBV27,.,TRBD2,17,CASSLSLRLAGGYEQYF,TGTGCCAGCAGTTTATCGCTCCGACTAGCGGGAGGTTACGAGCAGTACTTC
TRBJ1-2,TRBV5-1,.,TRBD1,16,CASSLSRDRGRFGYTF,TGCGCCAGCAGCTTGAGCCGGGACAGGGGGCGATTTGGCTACACCTTC
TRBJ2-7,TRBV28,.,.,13,CASSFGGSYEQYF,TGTGCCAGCAGTTTTGGGGGCTCCTACGAGCAGTACTTC
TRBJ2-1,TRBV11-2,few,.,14,CASSLVRTAGEQFF,TGTGCCAGCAGCTTAGTGCGGACAGCGGGTGAGCAGTTCTTC
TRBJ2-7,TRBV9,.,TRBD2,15,CASSVLAGNSYEQYF,TGTGCCAGCAGCGTTCTAGCGGGGAACTCCTACGAGCAGTACTTC
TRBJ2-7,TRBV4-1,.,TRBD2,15,CASSQGSGGGYEQYF,TGCGCCAGCAGCCAAGGGTCCGGGGGGGGCTACGAGCAGTACTTC
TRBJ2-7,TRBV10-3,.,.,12,CAVTEGVGEQYF,TGTGCCGTCACAGAGGGGGTAGGCGAGCAGTACTTC